This record concerns one T cell receptor (beta chain) sequence. Original data processing: Researchers report that nucleated cell counts were estimated from reference gene primer amplification. The data were produced by immunoSEQ multiplex PCR, yet TCRdb's version contains in-frame clones alone and is incomplete. From that table come the V and J calls and clone size; the DNA was used to work out D and trimming. The sample includes around 340,000 clones, over 85% of them seen just once. Germline CDR1 reads LGHDT; CDR2 reads YNNKEL (reference sequence). The CDR3 is 15 residues long. V was clipped by 0 bases and J by 7 bases, with 13 bases between them. This sample was included in a study of blood T cell repertoires in COVID-19. About the research overall: Collection of acute and convalescent COVID-19 samples took place in the United States, Italy and Spain. The analysed material was cDNA or gDNA that came from T cells, B-cell-depleted T cells, or PBMCs.

Patients of the Seattle cohort, enrolled during active infection, were followed longitudinally. The sequenced material came from peripheral blood. This clonotype originated in an older woman with COVID-19, enrolled during active disease. The J gene is TRBJ1-5, the V gene TRBV3-1 (or the pseudogene TRBV3-2), with a weak D call TRBD1 (5 bases). This CDR3 is CASSQDLGVGQPQHF. The CDR3 nucleotides read TGTGCCAGCAGCCAAGATCTAGGGGTCGGGCAGCCCCAGCATTTT.